The T cell receptor beta chain under discussion was sequenced for a study of T cell changes during pregnancy in multiple sclerosis. V lost 2 bases, J lost 8 bases, and 13 bases lay in between. This CDR3 region has 13 residues. Germline CDR1 reads SGHKS; CDR2 reads YYEKEE (reference sequence). Data came from immunoSEQ multiplex PCR; TCRdb stores just in-frame clones and leaves some out. Of about 40,000 clones listed, 94% were seen once; the top ten hold about 1.7%. This specimen was peripheral blood, taken in the third trimester of pregnancy. This receptor was obtained from a female donor with multiple sclerosis, enrolled in a pregnancy study. J is TRBJ1-1 and V is TRBV5-5; D call uncertain. The CDR3 loop is CASSFREEWEAFF. CDR3 nucleotides: TGTGCCAGCAGCTTTCGAGAAGAGTGGGAAGCTTTCTTT.